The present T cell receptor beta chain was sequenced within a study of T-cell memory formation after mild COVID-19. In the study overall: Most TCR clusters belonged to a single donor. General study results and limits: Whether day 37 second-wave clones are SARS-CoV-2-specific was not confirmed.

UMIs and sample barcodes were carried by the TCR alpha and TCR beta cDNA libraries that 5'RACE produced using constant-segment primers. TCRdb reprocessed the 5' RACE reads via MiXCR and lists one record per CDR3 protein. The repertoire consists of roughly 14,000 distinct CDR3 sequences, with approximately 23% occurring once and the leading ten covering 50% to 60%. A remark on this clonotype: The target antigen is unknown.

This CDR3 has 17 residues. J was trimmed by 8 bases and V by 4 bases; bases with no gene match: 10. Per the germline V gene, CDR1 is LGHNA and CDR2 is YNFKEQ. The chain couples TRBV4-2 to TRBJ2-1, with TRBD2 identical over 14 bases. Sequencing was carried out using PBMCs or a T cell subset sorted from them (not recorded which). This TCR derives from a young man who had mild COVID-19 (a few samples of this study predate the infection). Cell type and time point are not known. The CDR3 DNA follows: TGTGCCAGCAGCCTCTCAACCGGGACTAGCGGGGGTGATGAGCAGTTCTTC. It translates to CASSLSTGTSGGDEQFF.